This record looks at one T cell receptor (beta chain) sequence and its context. This entry comes from a study of T cell changes during pregnancy in multiple sclerosis. TCRdb keeps only in-frame clones here, not all; method: immunoSEQ multiplex PCR. The profile covers around 40,000 clones, with over 75% appearing a single time and over 0.45% taken by the ten largest. CDR1 and CDR2 from the germline V gene are SGHTA and FQGNSA. The CDR3 has 15 amino acids. The V gene lost 4 bases and the J gene lost 5 bases, with 12 bases spanning the gap. The material sequenced was CD4+ T cells from peripheral blood mononuclear cells, taken in the first trimester of pregnancy. J is TRBJ1-6 and V is TRBV7-2; D perhaps matches TRBD1 (6 bases). The sequence came from a female donor in good health, enrolled as a control in a pregnancy study. DNA of the CDR3: TGTGCCAGCAGCTCTGACAGGACCGATAATTCACCCCTCCACTTT. This gives the protein CASSSDRTDNSPLHF.